This is a list of T cell receptor beta chains from one sample in a study of cytomegalovirus exposure and HLA in healthy donors. Clones were read by immunoSEQ multiplex PCR, and TCRdb kept only the in-frame ones, dropping some. The repertoire includes under 200,000 clones, 80% to 85% of them detected once, and about 2% sits in the top ten. The sample consisted of PBMCs. Receptors originate from a male donor in good health and CMV-seronegative. Each CDR3 is given with its conserved first and last residue. Each record gives: CDR3 protein, CDR3 DNA, V gene, clone size, J gene, D gene. D genes are given only for firm matches. The size field is filled for only some rows; it gives once, few, many or a size class.

CDR3aa: CASSLTERELFF
CDR3nt: TGTGCCAGCAGCTTAACGGAGCGGGAGCTGTTTTTT
v_gene: TRBV7-2
abundance: NA
j_gene: TRBJ2-2
d_gene: NA

CDR3aa: CASSRGFHEQYF
CDR3nt: TGTGCCAGCAGCCGGGGGTTCCACGAGCAGTACTTC
v_gene: TRBV27
abundance: NA
j_gene: TRBJ2-7
d_gene: NA

CDR3aa: CASSVGSGDNNEQFF
CDR3nt: TGTGCCAGCAGCGTAGGGAGCGGGGATAACAATGAGCAGTTCTTC
v_gene: TRBV9
abundance: NA
j_gene: TRBJ2-1
d_gene: TRBD2

CDR3aa: CASSLKGREAYEQYF
CDR3nt: TGCGCCAGCAGCTTGAAGGGTAGGGAGGCTTACGAGCAGTACTTC
v_gene: TRBV5-1
abundance: once
j_gene: TRBJ2-7
d_gene: NA

CDR3aa: CASRFSGRSSYEQYF
CDR3nt: TGTGCCAGCAGATTTTCGGGGAGGAGCTCCTACGAGCAGTACTTC
v_gene: TRBV6-1
abundance: NA
j_gene: TRBJ2-7
d_gene: NA

CDR3aa: CASSYDSLRYEQYF
CDR3nt: TGTGCCAGCAGTTACGACAGTTTGCGCTACGAGCAGTACTTC
v_gene: TRBV6-5
abundance: NA
j_gene: TRBJ2-7
d_gene: NA

CDR3aa: CASSSDLSSLSVDGELFF
CDR3nt: TGTGCCAGCAGCTCAGACCTCTCATCGCTTAGCGTTGACGGGGAGCTGTTTTTT
v_gene: TRBV13
abundance: NA
j_gene: TRBJ2-2
d_gene: NA

CDR3aa: CASKGQGIDQPQHF
CDR3nt: TGCGCCAGCAAGGGACAGGGGATCGATCAGCCCCAGCATTTT
v_gene: TRBV10-1
abundance: once
j_gene: TRBJ1-5
d_gene: TRBD1

CDR3aa: CASSTSGTEYEVQYF
CDR3nt: TGTGCCAGCAGTACGTCCGGGACAGAGTACGAAGTGCAGTACTTC
v_gene: TRBV27
abundance: NA
j_gene: TRBJ2-7
d_gene: TRBD1

CDR3aa: CASSYRLAGGPLGSDTQYF
CDR3nt: TGTGCCAGCAGTTATCGACTAGCGGGGGGGCCCTTGGGCTCAGATACGCAGTATTTT
v_gene: TRBV27
abundance: NA
j_gene: TRBJ2-3
d_gene: TRBD2

CDR3aa: CASSSEGGLNTGELFF
CDR3nt: TGTGCCAGCAGCTCGGAAGGGGGCCTGAACACCGGGGAGCTGTTTTTT
v_gene: TRBV5-8
abundance: NA
j_gene: TRBJ2-2
d_gene: TRBD1

CDR3aa: CASSYGGVDYGYTF
CDR3nt: TGTGCCAGCAGTTACGGCGGGGTTGACTATGGCTACACCTTC
v_gene: TRBV6-5
abundance: NA
j_gene: TRBJ1-2
d_gene: NA

CDR3aa: CATSRDPGDYNEQFF
CDR3nt: TGTGCCACCAGCAGAGACCCAGGGGACTACAATGAGCAGTTCTTC
v_gene: TRBV15
abundance: NA
j_gene: TRBJ2-1
d_gene: NA

CDR3aa: CASSQSNRVREQFF
CDR3nt: TGCGCCAGCAGCCAATCTAACAGGGTCCGTGAGCAGTTCTTC
v_gene: TRBV4-1
abundance: once
j_gene: TRBJ2-1
d_gene: NA

CDR3aa: CASSYPGQGEEDTQYF
CDR3nt: TGTGCCAGCAGTTACCCGGGACAGGGGGAGGAAGATACGCAGTATTTT
v_gene: TRBV6-6
abundance: NA
j_gene: TRBJ2-3
d_gene: TRBD1

CDR3aa: CASSYRGFDEKLFF
CDR3nt: TGTGCCAGCAGTTACAGGGGTTTTGATGAAAAACTGTTTTTT
v_gene: TRBV6-5
abundance: NA
j_gene: TRBJ1-4
d_gene: NA

CDR3aa: CASSIEVNTEAFF
CDR3nt: TGTGCCAGCAGTATTGAGGTAAACACTGAAGCTTTCTTT
v_gene: TRBV2
abundance: NA
j_gene: TRBJ1-1
d_gene: NA

CDR3aa: CASSPRGIEAFF
CDR3nt: TGTGCCAGCAGTCCCCGGGGAATTGAAGCTTTCTTT
v_gene: TRBV2
abundance: NA
j_gene: TRBJ1-1
d_gene: NA

CDR3aa: CASSLYLAGVHEQYF
CDR3nt: TGTGCCAGCAGTTTATATCTAGCGGGGGTTCACGAGCAGTACTTC
v_gene: TRBV27
abundance: NA
j_gene: TRBJ2-7
d_gene: TRBD2

CDR3aa: CASSSPRGIGYTF
CDR3nt: TGTGCCAGCAGCTCCCCCAGGGGGATCGGCTACACCTTC
v_gene: TRBV7-9
abundance: NA
j_gene: TRBJ1-2
d_gene: TRBD1

CDR3aa: CASSPEQNTGELFF
CDR3nt: TGTGCCAGCTCACCTGAACAGAACACCGGGGAGCTGTTTTTT
v_gene: TRBV18
abundance: once
j_gene: TRBJ2-2
d_gene: NA

CDR3aa: CAWNSSPGYEQYF
CDR3nt: TGTGCCTGGAATAGTTCCCCGGGCTACGAGCAGTACTTC
v_gene: TRBV30
abundance: NA
j_gene: TRBJ2-7
d_gene: NA

CDR3aa: CASSLRSAGVVYEQYF
CDR3nt: TGTGCCAGCAGCTTGCGGTCGGCAGGGGTCGTCTACGAGCAGTACTTC
v_gene: TRBV5-5
abundance: few
j_gene: TRBJ2-7
d_gene: NA

CDR3aa: CASSARGTGRSYGYTF
CDR3nt: TGTGCCAGCAGTGCCCGAGGGACAGGTCGGTCCTATGGCTACACCTTC
v_gene: TRBV2
abundance: NA
j_gene: TRBJ1-2
d_gene: TRBD1

CDR3aa: CASSVGGPYNEQFF
CDR3nt: TGTGCCAGCAGTGTCGGGGGGCCGTACAATGAGCAGTTCTTC
v_gene: TRBV6-4
abundance: NA
j_gene: TRBJ2-1
d_gene: NA

CDR3aa: CASSQVAGGYTDTQYF
CDR3nt: TGTGCCAGCAGCCAAGTAGCGGGGGGATACACAGATACGCAGTATTTT
v_gene: TRBV4-2
abundance: NA
j_gene: TRBJ2-3
d_gene: TRBD2

CDR3aa: CASSSPGTGTYEQYF
CDR3nt: TGTGCCAGCAGTTCGCCCGGGACAGGGACCTACGAGCAGTACTTC
v_gene: TRBV27
abundance: NA
j_gene: TRBJ2-7
d_gene: TRBD1

CDR3aa: CASRRTGWNYGYTF
CDR3nt: TGTGCCAGCAGAAGGACAGGGTGGAACTATGGCTACACCTTC
v_gene: TRBV5-4
abundance: NA
j_gene: TRBJ1-2
d_gene: TRBD1

CDR3aa: CASKGGELTGANVLTF
CDR3nt: TGTGCCAGTAAAGGGGGGGAGCTGACTGGGGCCAACGTCCTGACTTTC
v_gene: TRBV19
abundance: NA
j_gene: TRBJ2-6
d_gene: NA

CDR3aa: CASSKNRDRGDEQYF
CDR3nt: TGCGCCAGCAGCAAAAACCGGGACAGGGGCGACGAGCAGTACTTC
v_gene: TRBV5-1
abundance: NA
j_gene: TRBJ2-7
d_gene: TRBD1

CDR3aa: CSVENSYEQYF
CDR3nt: TGCAGCGTTGAGAACAGCTACGAGCAGTACTTC
v_gene: TRBV29-1
abundance: NA
j_gene: TRBJ2-7
d_gene: NA